The 30 T cell receptor beta chains presented below share a single source sample, sequenced in a study of T cells in Graves' hyperthyroidism and ophthalmopathy (dated by TCRdb to between 2019 and 2020). Receptors were amplified or captured by multiplex PCR. Sequencing used an Illumina HiSeq 2000. Amplification of TCR beta CDR3 regions was carried out from RNA transcripts. The TCR CDR3 was subjected to a first round of RT-PCR using the HTBI primer set and the Qiagen OneStep RT-PCR kit. TCRdb reworked the public reads: Q25 trimming with fastp, MiXCR clone assembly, productive beta chains retained. All rows with the same CDR3 protein become a single entry with the most common DNA and genes. Here the sample has hundreds of thousands of distinct CDR3 sequences; approximately 14% occur a single time. The top ten hold 5.5% to 7.5% of the sample. Material for sequencing was blood. The receptors were gathered from a young woman with Graves' hyperthyroidism that later progressed to Graves' ophthalmopathy.

Only a few counts were recorded for this clonotype. The chain is built from TRBV18 and TRBJ2-7; maybe TRBD1 (7 bases). The CDR3 spans 15 residues. CDR1 is KGHSH, CDR2 LQKENI, per germline. The V and J ends lost 3 bases and 4 bases respectively, with 16 bases between them. CDR3 region: CASSPPTGAGYEQYF. The CDR3 region has the DNA TGTGCCAGCTCACCGCCCACAGGGGCGGGATACGAGCAGTACTTC. Using reference TRBV18 and TRBJ2-7 for the parts outside the CDR3, the full variable domain is NAGVMQNPRHLVRRRGQEARLRCSPMKGHSHVYWYRQLPEEGLKFMVYLQKENIIDESGMPKERFSAEFPKEGPSILRIQQVVRGDSAAYFCASSPPTGAGYEQYFGPGTRLTVT.

This clonotype appeared many times. This rearrangement joins TRBV30 to TRBJ1-5; 7 positions agree with TRBD1. With 0 bases clipped from V and 3 bases from J, the junction kept 8 bases outside the gene matches. This CDR3 is built from 16 residues. CDR1 and CDR2 from the germline V gene are GTSNPN and SVGIG (reference sequence). CDR3 region: CAWSVRGTVINQPQHF. The CDR3 DNA reads as TGTGCCTGGAGTGTGCGGGGGACAGTGATCAATCAGCCCCAGCATTTT.

This clonotype was counted a few times. This sequence joins TRBV6-1 and TRBJ2-7, with 8 bases lining up with TRBD1. V shed 6 bases and J 6 bases; nucleotides not matched to a gene: 4. The germline CDR1 and CDR2 sequences are MNHNS and SASEGT. This CDR3 region has 12 residues. CDR3 in amino acids: CASRETGAEQYF. DNA of the CDR3: TGTGCCAGCAGGGAGACAGGGGCCGAGCAGTACTTC.

The sample holds many counts of this clonotype. The V gene is TRBV12-3 or TRBV12-4, the J gene TRBJ1-1, with D perhaps TRBD1 (6 bases). V was clipped by 3 bases and J by 2 bases, with 10 bases between them. The CDR3 spans 14 residues. The CDR3 reads CASSLSGHNTEAFF. Here the CDR3 DNA reads TGTGCCAGCAGTTTGTCGGGACACAACACTGAAGCTTTCTTT.

This clonotype turned up a few times. J is TRBJ2-7 and V is TRBV7-9, with D tentatively TRBD1 or TRBD2 (5 bases each). CDR3 length: 13 amino acids. Germline lookup yields CDR1 SEHNR and CDR2 FQNEAQ (reference sequence). The V end lost 5 bases, the J end lost 3 bases, and 11 bases lay between the germline ends. The CDR3 DNA reads TGTGCCAGCAGCCTCCCGGGGCGCTACGAGCAGTACTTC. Its translation is CASSLPGRYEQYF.

This clonotype was recorded many times. The chain carries TRBV18 and TRBJ2-5; D gene uncertain. This CDR3 comprises 14 residues. CDR1 is KGHSH, CDR2 LQKENI, per germline. V was trimmed by 3 bases and J by 4 bases, leaving 12 bases between them. The CDR3: CASSPPSGPETQYF. DNA for the CDR3: TGTGCCAGCTCACCTCCTTCGGGTCCAGAGACCCAGTACTTC.

At least ten counts were recorded for this clonotype. V usage is TRBV6-1 and J usage is TRBJ1-6; 7 bases match TRBD1. The CDR3 totals 15 residues. Germline V lookup: CDR1 MNHNS, CDR2 SASEGT. Trimming removed 6 bases from V and 7 bases from J; junction bases left unmatched: 9. This chain's CDR3 is CASSLRGQTNSPLHF. In nucleotides, the CDR3 is TGTGCCAGCAGCCTACGGGGACAGACAAATTCACCCCTCCACTTT.

This clonotype has only a few counts. The chain couples TRBV6-6 to TRBJ1-3, with D possibly matching TRBD1 (6 bases). V dropped 2 bases and J dropped 0 bases, with 8 bases sitting between them. The CDR3 runs 15 residues. The germline V gene encodes CDR1 MNHNY and CDR2 SVGAGI (reference sequence). The CDR3 coding sequence is TGTGCCAGCAGTTACCGACAGGCCTCTGGAAACACCATATATTTT. Protein sequence: CASSYRQASGNTIYF.

This clonotype was recorded many times. This sequence joins TRBV20-1 and TRBJ2-3, with 7 bases that match TRBD2. The CDR3 extends over 14 amino acids. Trimming cost V 3 bases and J 4 bases; bases outside gene matches: 7. Germline values: CDR1 DFQATT, CDR2 SNEGSKA (reference sequence). CDR3 DNA sequence: TGCAGTGCTAGGGGGACTACCCCTCCAGATACGCAGTATTTT. It specifies CSARGTTPPDTQYF.

This clonotype was recorded many times. This sequence joins TRBV4-2 and TRBJ2-7, with D possibly TRBD1 on 7 matching bases. Trimming pared 0 bases from V and 5 bases from J, leaving 20 bases between. The CDR3 runs to 17 residues. Germline V CDR1 and CDR2: LGHNA, YNFKEQ. The CDR3 coding sequence is TGTGCCAGCAGCCAAGAAGGAGGGGGCCAAAGGCGGAACGAGCAGTACTTC. It encodes CASSQEGGGQRRNEQYF.

This clonotype was observed at least ten times. The genes are TRBV2 and TRBJ2-7; D assignment may be TRBD1 or TRBD2 (5 bases each). The CDR3 covers 12 residues. V gave up 6 bases and J gave up 4 bases, with 10 bases separating them. Germline CDR1 is SNHLY and CDR2 is FYNNEI. CDR3 protein: CASRPGTYEQYF. The CDR3 DNA is TGTGCCAGCAGGCCAGGGACGTACGAGCAGTACTTC.

At least ten counts were recorded for this clonotype. J is TRBJ2-7 and V is TRBV6-2 or TRBV6-3, with 13 bases identical to TRBD2. There are 15 residues in the CDR3. V shed 6 bases, J shed 1 base, and the junction held 3 bases outside the gene matches. Germline V gene data show CDR1 as MNHEY and CDR2 as SVGEGT. CDR3 nucleotides: TGTGCCAGCAGATTGACTAGCGGGGGGTCCTACGAGCAGTACTTC. It codes for CASRLTSGGSYEQYF.

As DNA, the CDR3 is TGTGCCAGCAGGGTCGGGCGGGGGGGCTCCTACAATGAGCAGTTCTTC. This sequence encodes CASRVGRGGSYNEQFF. This sequence joins TRBV28 and TRBJ2-1; 9 bases line up with TRBD2. The CDR3 totals 16 residues. Germline trimming cut 6 bases from V and 0 bases from J; bases unmatched to any gene: 6. Germline V gene lookup returns CDR1 MDHEN and CDR2 SYDVKM.

This clonotype showed up many times. V is TRBV2 and J is TRBJ1-4; D gene unclear. This CDR3 has 15 residues. Between the trimmed V and J ends, which lost 6 bases and 0 bases, there was a span of 11 bases. The germline gives CDR1 SNHLY, CDR2 FYNNEI. The CDR3 DNA reads TGTGCCAGCAGCCCTCGACGGTCAACTAATGAAAAACTGTTTTTT. It encodes CASSPRRSTNEKLFF.

At least ten counts were recorded for this clonotype. The chain recombines TRBV24-1 with TRBJ2-5, with unresolved D. Germline lookup yields CDR1 KGHDR and CDR2 SFDVKD. The V end was cut by 9 bases, the J end by 2 bases, with 6 bases between. There are 11 residues in the CDR3. Here the CDR3 reads CATERQETQYF. CDR3 DNA sequence: TGTGCCACCGAACGGCAAGAGACCCAGTACTTC.

This clonotype was observed many times. The J gene is TRBJ1-6, the V gene TRBV6-1, with D perhaps TRBD1 (5 bases). CDR3 size: 16 residues. The V gene lost 6 bases and the J gene lost 7 bases, with 19 bases spanning the gap. In germline, CDR1 is MNHNS, CDR2 SASEGT. The CDR3, as DNA: TGTGCCAGCAGAGACGGGGGGAGTCCGCCAAATTCACCCCTCCACTTT. Protein sequence: CASRDGGSPPNSPLHF.

The table lists this clonotype with many counts. Written as DNA, the CDR3 is TGTGCCAGCAGTTACAGTCAGAGGGATTACGAGCAGTACTTC. Translation: CASSYSQRDYEQYF. V gene TRBV6-5 combines with J gene TRBJ2-7; D is possibly TRBD2 (5 bases). This CDR3 has 14 residues. CDR1 and CDR2 from the germline V gene are MNHEY and SVGAGI. Trimming took 2 bases from V and 4 from J, leaving 12 bases between them.

This clonotype has a count of ten or more. The chain links TRBV28 to TRBJ1-5; D is perhaps TRBD1 (5 bases). The CDR3 consists of 14 residues. V shed 5 bases and J shed 5 bases, with 13 bases lying between them. Germline V CDR1 and CDR2: MDHEN, SYDVKM. The CDR3 sequence: CASSPTLGHQPQHF. The CDR3 DNA follows: TGTGCCAGCAGTCCCACGCTGGGGCATCAGCCCCAGCATTTT.

Ten or more counts support this clonotype. V usage is TRBV3-1 and J usage is TRBJ2-1; 11 bases match TRBD1. This CDR3 is 14 amino acids long. Germline CDR1 reads LGHDT; CDR2 reads YNNKEL (reference sequence). The junction had 2 bases not matched to a gene; V was cut back by 3 bases and J by 7 bases. CDR3 DNA sequence: TGTGCCAGCAGCCACCGGGACAGGGGGAATGAGCAGTTCTTC. This gives the protein CASSHRDRGNEQFF.

Worth noting for this clonotype: Given a much more abundant clone one base away, this may be a read error. The V call is TRBV30, the J call TRBJ1-1; possible D gene TRBD1, 5 bases. The length of the CDR3 is 13 residues. Germline V gene data show CDR1 as GTSNPN and CDR2 as SVGIG (reference sequence). DNA of the CDR3: TGTGCCTGGAGTGTACAAAGGGGAACTGAAGCTTCCTTT. Amino acid sequence: CAWSVQRGTEASF.

This clonotype was found many times. J is TRBJ2-7 and V is TRBV7-8; 9 bases are a match to TRBD2. Germline-derived CDR1 and CDR2 are SGHVS and FQNEAQ. V shed 1 base, J shed 3 bases, and the junction held 7 bases outside the gene matches. This CDR3 spans 16 amino acids. The CDR3 sequence: CASSLVYSGRIYEQYF. The CDR3 coding sequence is TGTGCCAGCAGCTTAGTTTACAGCGGGAGGATCTACGAGCAGTACTTC.

CDR3 DNA: TGTGCCAGCAGTAAGGGTCCCATACCACAGAACACCGGGGAGCTGTTTTTT. Its protein product is CASSKGPIPQNTGELFF. J is TRBJ2-2 and V is TRBV25-1; no firm D call. The CDR3 contains 17 residues. Trimming left V 5 bases short and J 1 base short, with 17 bases between. The germline CDR1 and CDR2 sequences are MGHDK and SYGVNS.

This clonotype was found many times. V gene TRBV11-3 combines with J gene TRBJ2-2; 9 bases agree with TRBD1. The CDR3 is 17 residues long. CDR1 is SGHNT, CDR2 YENEEA, per germline. V shed 0 bases, J shed 7 bases, and the junction held 9 bases outside the gene matches. CDR3 in amino acids: CASSLDAMGQGGGELFF. CDR3 in DNA: TGTGCCAGCAGCTTAGACGCCATGGGACAGGGCGGCGGGGAGCTGTTTTTT. Combining the CDR3 with reference TRBV11-3 and TRBJ2-2 gives the whole variable domain EAGVVQSPRYKIIEKKQPVAFWCNPISGHNTLYWYLQNLGQGPELLIRYENEEAVDDSQLPKDRFSAERLKGVDSTLKIQPAELGDSAVYLCASSLDAMGQGGGELFFGEGSRLTVL.

The table lists this clonotype with a few counts. The rearrangement joins TRBV6-1 to TRBJ1-5; D gene unclear. V dropped 6 bases and J dropped 0 bases, with 12 bases sitting between them. The germline V gene has CDR1 MNHNS and CDR2 SASEGT. The CDR3 consists of 15 residues. The CDR3 sequence: CASRLTGDSNQPQHF. CDR3 coding DNA: TGTGCCAGCAGGTTGACCGGGGATAGCAATCAGCCCCAGCATTTT.

The J gene is TRBJ1-1, the V gene TRBV5-6, with D perhaps matching TRBD1 (5 bases). The CDR3 runs to 12 residues. CDR1 and CDR2 (germline): SGHDT, YYEEEE. Trimming took off 2 bases at V and 12 bases at J, with 14 bases between the two ends. The CDR3 sequence: CASSFDKGLTFF. CDR3 DNA: TGTGCCAGCAGCTTCGACAAGGGGTTGACTTTCTTT.

The chain has TRBV7-9 and TRBJ1-6, with TRBD1 matching 9 bases. Germline CDR1 reads SEHNR; CDR2 reads FQNEAQ (reference sequence). The trim removed 6 bases at V and 8 bases at J, leaving 11 bases unmatched. The CDR3 contains 16 residues. CDR3 nucleotide sequence: TGTGCCAGCAGTACACCGGGACAGGGTCTGCATTCACCCCTCCACTTT. Translating it yields CASSTPGQGLHSPLHF. The variable domain in full, with the rest retrieved from reference TRBV7-9 and TRBJ1-6, is DTGVSQNPRHKITKRGQNVTFRCDPISEHNRLYWYRQTLGQGPEFLTYFQNEAQLEKSRLLSDRFSAERPKGSFSTLEIQRTEQGDSAMYLCASSTPGQGLHSPLHFGNGTRLTVT.

This clonotype was observed many times. The rearrangement uses TRBV6-5 and TRBJ1-2, with D uncertain. V lost 0 bases and J 3 bases, leaving 8 bases between the germline ends. CDR1 and CDR2 (germline): MNHEY, SVGAGI. CDR3 length: 14 amino acids. CDR3 region: CASSYSTGYYGYTF. CDR3 nucleotide sequence: TGTGCCAGCAGTTACTCTACGGGATACTATGGCTACACCTTC.

The chain has TRBV29-1 and TRBJ1-1; tentatively, D is TRBD1 (6 bases). Trimming left V 4 bases short and J 11 bases short, with 14 bases between. Germline V gene data show CDR1 as SQVTM and CDR2 as ANQGSEA. The CDR3 consists of 11 residues. CDR3 residues: CSVGGHLGAFF. The CDR3 coding sequence is TGCAGCGTTGGGGGACATCTTGGTGCTTTCTTT.

This chain links TRBV4-1 with TRBJ2-2, with 7 bases lining up with TRBD2. Germline assignment: CDR1 MGHRA and CDR2 YSYEKL. This CDR3 spans 15 amino acids. V shed 4 bases and J 4 bases; nucleotides not matched to a gene: 6. Written as DNA, the CDR3 is TGCGCCAGCAGCCGTGGGGGGGGAGGCACCGGGGAGCTGTTTTTT. Amino acid sequence: CASSRGGGGTGELFF.

The chain links TRBV9 to TRBJ2-5; D gene ambiguous. The V gene lost 3 bases and the J gene lost 4 bases, with 10 bases spanning the gap. This CDR3 is 13 amino acids long. Germline V gives CDR1 SGDLS, CDR2 YYNGEE. The CDR3 region has the DNA TGTGCCAGCAGCGACCCAAGGGCAGAGACCCAGTACTTC. Encoded protein: CASSDPRAETQYF.